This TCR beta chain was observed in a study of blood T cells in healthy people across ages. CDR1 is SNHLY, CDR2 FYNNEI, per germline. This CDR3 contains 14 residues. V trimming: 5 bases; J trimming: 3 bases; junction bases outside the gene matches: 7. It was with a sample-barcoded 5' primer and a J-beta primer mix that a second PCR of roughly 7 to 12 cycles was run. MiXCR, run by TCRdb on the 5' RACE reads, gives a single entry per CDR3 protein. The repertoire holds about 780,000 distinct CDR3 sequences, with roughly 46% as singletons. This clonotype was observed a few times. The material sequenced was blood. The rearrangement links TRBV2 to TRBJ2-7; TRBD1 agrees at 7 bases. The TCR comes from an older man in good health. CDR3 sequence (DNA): TGTGCCAGCAGTACCGGACAGGATGACTACGAGCAGTACTTC. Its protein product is CASSTGQDDYEQYF.